The entry below gives a single TCR beta chain sequence along with its context. As yet, its antigen is unknown. This sample is part of a study of OX40 agonist ivuxolimab in advanced cancers. Overall study: Patients in the trial were receiving intravenous ivuxolimab every 2 weeks, at doses of 0.01 to 10 mg/kg. Participants could have had prior anti-PD-1, anti-PD-L1 or anti-CTLA-4 therapy, and around 43% had some. Study-wide points: Relative to CD4+ cells, CD8+ T cells on average had more expanded clones. Blood T cells, both CD4+ and CD8+, expanded clonally by week 6 at 0.1 to 3.0 mg/kg.

Libraries were prepared by immunoSEQ multiplex PCR; TCRdb keeps only in-frame clonotypes and omits some of them. The repertoire holds tens of thousands of clones, with about 87% as singletons. The ends lost 1 base at V and 3 bases at J; junction bases unmatched: 5. The germline V gene encodes CDR1 SGHTA and CDR2 FQGNSA. The CDR3 has 16 residues. The sequence came from an adult with an advanced solid tumor such as melanoma, head and neck, liver or kidney cancer. The chain has TRBV7-2 and TRBJ1-2; 10 bases map to TRBD1. Sequences were derived from CD4+ or CD8+ T cells sorted from blood, sampled in a trial of the OX40 agonist ivuxolimab. CDR3 DNA: TGTGCCAGCAGCTTAGGGTCCGGGACAGGGGACTATGGCTACACCTTC. It yields the protein CASSLGSGTGDYGYTF.